Below are 2 T cell receptor beta chains sequenced from a single sample in a study of IL-17A CD8 T cells in psoriatic arthritis synovium. Method: immunoSEQ multiplex PCR; TCRdb's copy keeps in-frame clones and lacks some. Among more than 2,000 clones listed, approximately 68% were seen once. CD3+ T cells, isolated magnetically, got PMA and ionomycin for around 1.6 hours before cytokine secretion labeling. Psoriatic arthritis patients had synovial fluid drawn from joints that were actively inflamed. The sequencing sample was made of IFN-gamma+ CD8+ T cells from synovial fluid. Subset specified: IL-17A-IFNgamma+ memory CD8+ (Tc1) cells. The receptor source for this set is a human donor with psoriatic arthritis.

The V and J genes are TRBV5-6 and TRBJ2-1; the D gene is possibly TRBD2 (6 bases). The CDR3 contains 13 residues. Trimming removed 5 bases at V and 0 bases at J, with 6 bases between. Germline V CDR1 and CDR2: SGHDT, YYEEEE. The CDR3 region is CASRGGSYNEQFF. The CDR3 DNA is TGTGCCAGCAGGGGGGGCTCCTACAATGAGCAGTTCTTC.

The chain joins TRBV4-1 to TRBJ1-3, with D perhaps matching TRBD1 (5 bases). Germline CDR1 is MGHRA and CDR2 is YSYEKL. The CDR3 contains 15 residues. V dropped 0 bases and J dropped 3 bases, with 9 bases sitting between them. This CDR3 reads CASSQDWDHGNTIYF. The CDR3 DNA reads as TGCGCCAGCAGCCAAGACTGGGACCATGGAAACACCATATATTTT.